Listed below are T cell receptor beta chains from one sample, sequenced in a study of blood T cell repertoires in COVID-19. Clones were read by immunoSEQ multiplex PCR, and TCRdb kept only the in-frame ones, dropping some. Seen here are some 87,000 clones, about four fifths observed once, and the top ten hold 24%. Sequencing was done on a sample of peripheral blood. Every receptor here comes from a human donor in a cohort sampled during active COVID-19. Each CDR3 is given with its conserved first and last residue.

TRBJ1-2	TRBV19	CASSIGQSYGYTF
TRBJ2-4	TRBV18	CASSQGAEAKNIQYF
TRBJ1-2	TRBV12-3/TRBV12-4	CASSLPTDGYTF
TRBJ1-1	TRBV6-5	CASSWTENTEAFF
TRBJ2-5	TRBV19	CASSLPGLAGQETQYF
TRBJ2-1	TRBV2	CASSDRQGARNEQFF
TRBJ2-7	TRBV20-1	CSASLGSRGSYEQYF
TRBJ1-2	TRBV5-1	CASSSPGQEGVGYTF
TRBJ2-3	TRBV5-1	CASTVASYGTDTQYF
TRBJ1-3	TRBV6-6	CATEGFGNTIYF
TRBJ1-1	TRBV12-5	CASGLYGTVGEAFF
TRBJ1-3	TRBV18	CASSPQQTSSGNTIYF
TRBJ1-1	TRBV19	CASSPFGITEAFF
TRBJ1-1	TRBV6-2/TRBV6-3	CASSFTGAGEAFF
TRBJ2-7	TRBV6-5	CASSPPGDPTYEQYF
TRBJ2-2	TRBV19	CASSLGLASGRNTGELFF
TRBJ1-4	TRBV18	CASSPQSRNEKLFF
TRBJ1-5	TRBV4-1	CASSVAPDSSGQPQHF
TRBJ1-6	TRBV30	CARNRDNNSPLHF
TRBJ2-5	TRBV7-8	CASSRGGGRETQYF
TRBJ1-5	TRBV7-6	CASSSLPGGTGLPNNQPQHF
TRBJ2-5	TRBV5-6	CASSFAGGSQETQYF
TRBJ2-1	TRBV7-9	CASSLGRGLQFF
TRBJ1-5	TRBV6-5	CASSYPGDYSNQPQHF
TRBJ2-3	TRBV11-3	CASSLTLTSGYTDTQYF
TRBJ2-7	TRBV6-6	CASSYSNSYEQYF
TRBJ1-4	TRBV7-8	CASSQRQGTGEKLFF
TRBJ2-1	TRBV7-2	CASSYTPGINEQFF
TRBJ1-6	TRBV18	CASSPSDRVLHF
TRBJ2-1	TRBV7-3	CASSQDMSSYNEQFF
TRBJ1-5	TRBV28	CASSFFSGQGSDDSNQPQHF
TRBJ1-5	TRBV10-3	CAISDRQGVNQPQHF